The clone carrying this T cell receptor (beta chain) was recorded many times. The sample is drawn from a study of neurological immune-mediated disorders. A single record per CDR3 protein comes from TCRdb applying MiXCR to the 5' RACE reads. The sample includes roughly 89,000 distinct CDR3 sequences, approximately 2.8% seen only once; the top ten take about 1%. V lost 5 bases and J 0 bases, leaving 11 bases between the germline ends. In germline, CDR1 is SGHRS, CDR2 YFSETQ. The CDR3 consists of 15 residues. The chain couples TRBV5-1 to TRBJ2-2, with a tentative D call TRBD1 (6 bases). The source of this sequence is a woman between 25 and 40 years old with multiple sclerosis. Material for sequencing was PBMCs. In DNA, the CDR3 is TGCGCCAGCAGGAGGGGGACGCCGAACACCGGGGAGCTGTTTTTT. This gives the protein CASRRGTPNTGELFF.